This is a list of T cell receptor beta chains from one sample in a study of blood T cells in healthy people across ages. From the 5' RACE reads, TCRdb called clonotypes with MiXCR, one entry per CDR3 protein. The data show approximately 2,000,000 distinct CDR3 sequences, around 42% seen once. The material sequenced was blood. The source of these receptors is a human donor in good health. CDR3s include the opening cysteine and the closing phenylalanine or tryptophan. A D gene is named only where the DNA matches it firmly. Clone size is given for some rows only: seen once, a few or many times, or a class if the clone is expanded.

>TRBV6-1|TRBJ2-7|.|.
CASSEAFLGILGYEQYF
TGTGCCAGCAGTGAAGCGTTCTTGGGAATTCTTGGCTACGAGCAGTACTTC
>TRBV7-2|TRBJ2-4|TRBD1|once
CASSFQGQGRGIQYF
TGTGCCAGCAGCTTCCAGGGACAGGGACGAGGAATTCAGTACTTC
>TRBV12-3/TRBV12-4|TRBJ1-2|.|.
CASSRAGNLDGYTF
TGTGCCAGCAGTCGTGCAGGGAATTTGGATGGCTACACCTTC
>TRBV12-3/TRBV12-4|TRBJ1-5|.|few
CASSTSGRRGNQPQHF
TGTGCCAGCAGTACCTCGGGGCGCCGCGGGAATCAGCCCCAGCATTTT
>TRBV12-3/TRBV12-4|TRBJ2-3|.|once
CASSQGLSTWGLRDTQYF
TGTGCCAGCAGTCAGGGGCTCTCTACATGGGGACTAAGAGATACGCAGTATTTT
>TRBV29-1|TRBJ2-5|.|.
CSVEDFYGGGETQYF
TGCAGCGTTGAAGATTTTTACGGGGGCGGTGAGACCCAGTACTTC
>TRBV29-1|TRBJ2-2|TRBD2|.
CSVRRAGSNTGELFF
TGCAGCGTTCGGCGAGCGGGGTCTAACACCGGGGAGCTGTTTTTT
>TRBV10-3|TRBJ1-2|.|.
CATLKALDYGYTF
TGTGCCACGCTGAAAGCGCTGGACTATGGCTACACCTTC
>TRBV4-1|TRBJ2-7|.|few
CASSQDRLAGSYEQYF
TGCGCCAGCAGCCAAGATCGCCTAGCAGGCTCCTACGAGCAGTACTTC
>TRBV5-5|TRBJ2-5|.|.
CASRLVSKETQYF
TGTGCCAGCAGATTGGTCTCCAAAGAGACCCAGTACTTC
>TRBV3-1|TRBJ2-7|TRBD2|.
CASSQVGGLAGDYEQYF
TGTGCCAGCAGCCAAGTGGGCGGTCTAGCGGGGGATTACGAGCAGTACTTC